Shown below are 23 T cell receptor beta chains from a single sample sequenced in a study of blood T cells in healthy people across ages. PCR was performed a second time for about 7 to 12 cycles using a sample-barcoded 5' primer and a J-beta primer mix. TCRdb re-called the 5' RACE reads with MiXCR, one entry per CDR3 protein. The sample holds hundreds of thousands of distinct CDR3 sequences, less than 30% seen once. The specimen sequenced was blood. These receptors originate from a woman between 65 and 79 years old in good health.

The chain couples TRBV28 to TRBJ2-1; TRBD1 agrees at 9 bases. Per germline, CDR1 MDHEN and CDR2 SYDVKM. The trim removed 7 bases at V and 0 bases at J, leaving 13 bases unmatched. CDR3 length equals 18 residues. In DNA form, the CDR3 reads TGTGCCAGCACCCCCGGGACAGGGATTCCAAGCTCCTACAATGAGCAGTTCTTC. Its protein product is CASTPGTGIPSSYNEQFF.

Worth noting for this clonotype: Mismatch with germline at one junction end may stem from a read error. The chain combines TRBV20-1 with TRBJ1-4; 10 nucleotides agree with TRBD1. Germline assignment: CDR1 DFQATT and CDR2 SNEGSKA (reference sequence). The CDR3 is made up of 14 amino acids. CDR3 sequence reads: CSARDGTGAEKLFF. CDR3 coding DNA: TGCAGTGCCAGAGACGGGACAGGGGCTGAAAAACTGTTTTTT.

The rearrangement links TRBV20-1 to TRBJ2-7, with D perhaps assigned TRBD1 or TRBD2 (5 bases each). Germline CDR1 and CDR2: DFQATT and SNEGSKA (reference sequence). V lost 6 bases and J lost 2, with 14 bases in between. The CDR3 is made up of 13 amino acids. CDR3 amino acids: CSAKRTGPYEQYF. Written as DNA, the CDR3 is TGCAGTGCAAAGAGGACGGGACCCTACGAGCAGTACTTC.

This clonotype was observed a few times. The chain is built from TRBV7-2 and TRBJ2-5, with TRBD2 as a possible D gene (5 bases). The J call could be wrong; TRBJ2-1 is a better fit for the DNA end. The CDR3 runs 14 residues. Germline loops: CDR1 SGHTA, CDR2 FQGNSA. The CDR3 protein is CASSLRARVNEQFF. CDR3 sequence (DNA): TGTGCCAGCAGCTTAAGAGCGAGGGTCAATGAGCAGTTCTTC.

Only a few counts were recorded for this clonotype. This chain connects TRBV3-1 to TRBJ2-1, with TRBD2 identical over 7 bases. Germline V gene lookup returns CDR1 LGHDT and CDR2 YNNKEL (reference sequence). CDR3 length equals 18 residues. Unmatched junction bases numbered 20, after V lost 0 bases and J lost 12 bases. The CDR3 DNA sequence: TGTGCCAGCAGCCAAGAAAGAAAACTTGGCGGGAGAGGGAATCGGCAGTTCTTC. Translated, it gives CASSQERKLGGRGNRQFF.

The chain employs TRBV12-3 or TRBV12-4 and TRBJ1-5; D remains ambiguous. V was shortened by 1 base and J by 0 bases, with 13 bases between the two germline ends. The CDR3 runs to 17 residues. CDR3 coding DNA: TGTGCCAGCAGTTTAGGGGTCTTACAGTATAGCAATCAGCCCCAGCATTTT. It translates to CASSLGVLQYSNQPQHF.

With regard to this clonotype: A much larger clone sits a single nucleotide away, making a read error possible. This sequence joins TRBV7-9 and TRBJ2-5; 13 nucleotides line up with TRBD2. This CDR3 spans 17 amino acids. Germline-derived CDR1 and CDR2 are SEHNR and FQNEAQ (reference sequence). V gave up 6 bases and J gave up 11 bases; unmatched junction bases: 18. The CDR3 here is CASRSGTSGNIYNEQYF. The DNA of the CDR3 is TGTGCCAGCAGGTCCGGGACTAGCGGGAATATTTACAATGAGCAGTACTTC.

The rearrangement uses TRBV6-2 or TRBV6-3 and TRBJ1-2; D remains unclear. The CDR3 is 14 amino acids. The germline V gene encodes CDR1 MNHEY and CDR2 SVGEGT. V gave up 10 bases and J gave up 2 bases, with 17 bases separating them. The DNA of the CDR3 is TGTGCCACCCTAGACGCCGGGCTCAACTATGGCTACACCTTC. It translates to CATLDAGLNYGYTF.

This rearrangement joins TRBV27 to TRBJ2-5, with 7 bases matching TRBD2. Gene TRBJ2-7 matches the end of the DNA better, so the J call may be wrong. Germline assignment: CDR1 MNHEY and CDR2 SMNVEV (reference sequence). The CDR3 loop spans 15 amino acids. CDR3 DNA sequence: TGTGCCAGCAGTTCCCCGGGAGGAACCACCTACGAGCAGTACTTC. It yields the protein CASSSPGGTTYEQYF.

This clonotype has just one count. V gene TRBV20-1 combines with J gene TRBJ2-3; D ambiguous. The CDR3 runs to 14 residues. Deletions cut 6 bases from V and 2 bases from J, with 15 bases between. Germline CDR1 DFQATT, CDR2 SNEGSKA (reference sequence). CDR3 in amino acids: CSATVGQTTDTQYF. The CDR3 nucleotides are TGCAGTGCCACTGTCGGGCAAACCACAGATACGCAGTATTTT.

This clonotype was found once. The V call is TRBV20-1, the J call TRBJ2-1; unclear D gene. There are 14 residues in the CDR3. The V end lost 6 bases, the J end lost 8 bases, and 20 bases lay between the germline ends. Germline V gene data show CDR1 as DFQATT and CDR2 as SNEGSKA (reference sequence). The CDR3 sequence: CSASGRGDVYEQFF. DNA of the CDR3: TGCAGTGCCTCTGGGCGCGGAGATGTATATGAGCAGTTCTTC.

The rearrangement joins TRBV20-1 to TRBJ1-4; D gene unclear. From germline, CDR1 is DFQATT and CDR2 SNEGSKA (reference sequence). V was shortened by 0 bases and J by 0 bases, with 5 bases between the two germline ends. The CDR3 is made up of 14 amino acids. CDR3 sequence: CSAREGSTNEKLFF. In DNA, the CDR3 is TGCAGTGCTAGAGAGGGTTCAACTAATGAAAAACTGTTTTTT.

This chain joins TRBV28 and TRBJ1-6; D gene uncertain. CDR1 is MDHEN, CDR2 SYDVKM, per germline. This CDR3 is 13 amino acids long. Deletions cut 3 bases from V and 5 bases from J, with 5 bases between. For the CDR3, the DNA is TGTGCCAGCAGTTTTGCTGATAATTCACCCCTCCACTTT. This encodes CASSFADNSPLHF.

The rearrangement joins TRBV12-3 or TRBV12-4 to TRBJ2-5, with 10 bases that match TRBD2. The CDR3 loop spans 14 amino acids. After removal of 10 bases from V and 4 bases from J, the junction contained 9 bases not matched to a gene. The CDR3 DNA reads as TGTGCCATCAGGCCACTAGCGGGACGAGAGACCCAGTACTTC. This gives the protein CAIRPLAGRETQYF.

This clonotype was found a few times. The V gene is TRBV20-1, the J gene TRBJ2-7, with D perhaps matching TRBD1 (5 bases). The assigned J gene may be wrong: the sequence end matches TRBJ2-1 better. CDR3 length: 15 amino acids. Germline assignment: CDR1 DFQATT and CDR2 SNEGSKA (reference sequence). This CDR3 reads CSARDQARVDNEQFF. CDR3 bases: TGCAGTGCTAGAGACCAAGCCAGGGTAGACAATGAGCAGTTCTTC.

The rearrangement joins TRBV14 to TRBJ2-1; 9 bases are a match to TRBD2. The CDR3 consists of 17 residues. CDR1 is SGHDN and CDR2 is FVKESK in the germline V gene. The V gene end was trimmed by 1 base and the J gene end by 5 bases; junction bases not matched to a gene: 9. The CDR3 region is CASSQAFGASGDNEQFF. The CDR3 bases are TGTGCCAGCAGCCAAGCTTTTGGCGCTAGCGGGGACAATGAGCAGTTCTTC.

The gene calls are TRBV12-3 or TRBV12-4 and TRBJ2-3; D possibly corresponds to TRBD2 (5 bases). V dropped 5 bases and J dropped 2 bases, with 14 bases sitting between them. There are 15 residues in the CDR3. CDR3 in amino acids: CASSAEGLNTDTQYF. In nucleotides, the CDR3 is TGTGCCAGCAGTGCAGAGGGTCTGAACACAGATACGCAGTATTTT.

This clonotype was counted ten times or more. The germline gene is not matched at one end of the junction; a read error may be the cause. The J gene is TRBJ2-1, the V gene TRBV13; D gene ambiguous. This CDR3 is built from 13 residues. Germline-derived CDR1 and CDR2 are PRHDT and FYEKMQ (reference sequence). As DNA, the CDR3 is TGTGCCAGCAGCTTACGGCCGCAGGCCTCTAGTATCTTC. The encoded protein is CASSLRPQASSIF.

Remarks on this clonotype: The junction departs from germline at one end; a sequencing error may be responsible. CDR3 sequence reads: CSAQRGTLFF. CDR3 coding DNA: TGCAGTGCCCAGCGCGGGACCCTGTTCTTC. The V call is TRBV20-1, the J call TRBJ2-5; possible D gene TRBD2, 6 bases. This CDR3 has 10 amino acids. Looked up from germline, CDR1 is DFQATT and CDR2 is SNEGSKA (reference sequence).

This clonotype was seen a few times. The CDR3 loop is CASSTLGEQFF. Written as DNA, the CDR3 is TGTGCCAGCAGTACCCTCGGTGAGCAGTTCTTC. The chain carries TRBV28 and TRBJ2-1; D ambiguous. This CDR3 has 11 residues. Trimming took 5 bases from V and 9 from J, leaving 8 bases between them. CDR1 is MDHEN, CDR2 SYDVKM, per germline.

The count of this clonotype is one. An end of the junction does not agree with germline; a read error may underlie this. This chain joins TRBV7-3 and TRBJ2-3; D perhaps matches TRBD1 (5 bases). This CDR3 comprises 14 residues. CDR1 SGHTA and CDR2 FQGTGA come from the germline V gene. CDR3 loop: CASSSPGSGDTQYF. The CDR3 nucleotides read TGTGCCAGCAGCTCGCCAGGGTCGGGCGATACGCAGTACTTT.

In this sample, this clonotype turned up once. CDR3 sequence: CASSLMDSEAFF. As DNA, the CDR3 is TGTGCCAGCAGCTTAATGGACTCTGAAGCTTTCTTT. The rearrangement uses TRBV7-9 and TRBJ1-1; D is uncertain. Germline CDR1 is SEHNR and CDR2 is FQNEAQ (reference sequence). There are 12 residues in the CDR3. Trimming removed 2 bases at V and 6 bases at J, with 7 bases between.

This clonotype was found many times. The CDR3 nucleotides read TGTGCCGTTCGGCCGGGGACTAGTGGGGAGCAGTTCTTC. Translated, it gives CAVRPGTSGEQFF. The chain combines TRBV7-9 with TRBJ2-1; 8 positions match TRBD2. Germline V gene data show CDR1 as SEHNR and CDR2 as FQNEAQ (reference sequence). The CDR3 runs 13 residues. V trimming: 11 bases; J trimming: 10 bases; junction bases outside the gene matches: 13.